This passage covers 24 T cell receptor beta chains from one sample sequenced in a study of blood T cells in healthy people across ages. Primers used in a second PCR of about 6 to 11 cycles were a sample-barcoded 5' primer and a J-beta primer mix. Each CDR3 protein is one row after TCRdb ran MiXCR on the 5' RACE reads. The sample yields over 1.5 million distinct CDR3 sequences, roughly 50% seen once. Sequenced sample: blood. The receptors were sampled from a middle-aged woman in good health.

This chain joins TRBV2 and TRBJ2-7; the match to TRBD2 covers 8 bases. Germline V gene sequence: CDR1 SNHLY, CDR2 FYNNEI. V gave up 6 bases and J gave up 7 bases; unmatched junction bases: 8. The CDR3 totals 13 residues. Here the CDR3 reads CASRNPGLGEQYF. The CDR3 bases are TGTGCCAGCAGAAATCCGGGACTAGGGGAGCAGTACTTC.

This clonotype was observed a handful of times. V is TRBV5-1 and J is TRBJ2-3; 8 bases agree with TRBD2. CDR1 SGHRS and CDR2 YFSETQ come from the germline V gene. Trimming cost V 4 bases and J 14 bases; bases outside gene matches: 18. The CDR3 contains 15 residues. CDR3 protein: CASSHPLGSGDLRYF. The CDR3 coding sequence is TGCGCCAGCAGCCACCCTTTGGGTAGCGGGGACCTAAGGTATTTT.

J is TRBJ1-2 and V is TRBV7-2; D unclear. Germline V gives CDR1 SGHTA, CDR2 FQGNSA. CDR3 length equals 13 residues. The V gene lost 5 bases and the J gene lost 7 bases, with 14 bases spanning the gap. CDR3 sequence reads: CASSVVALFGYTF. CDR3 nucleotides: TGTGCCAGCAGCGTAGTGGCACTCTTTGGCTACACCTTC.

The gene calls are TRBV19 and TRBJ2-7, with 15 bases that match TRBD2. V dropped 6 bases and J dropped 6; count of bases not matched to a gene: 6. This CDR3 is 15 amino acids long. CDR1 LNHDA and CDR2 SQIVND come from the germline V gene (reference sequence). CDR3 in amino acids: CASSPGLAGGREQYF. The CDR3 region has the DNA TGTGCCAGTAGCCCAGGACTAGCGGGGGGGCGCGAGCAGTACTTC.

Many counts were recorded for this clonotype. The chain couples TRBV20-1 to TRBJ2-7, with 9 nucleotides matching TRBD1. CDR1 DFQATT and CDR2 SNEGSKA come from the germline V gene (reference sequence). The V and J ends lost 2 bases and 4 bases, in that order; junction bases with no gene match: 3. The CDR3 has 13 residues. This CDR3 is CSARPGQGYEQYF. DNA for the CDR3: TGCAGTGCTAGACCAGGACAGGGGTACGAGCAGTACTTC.

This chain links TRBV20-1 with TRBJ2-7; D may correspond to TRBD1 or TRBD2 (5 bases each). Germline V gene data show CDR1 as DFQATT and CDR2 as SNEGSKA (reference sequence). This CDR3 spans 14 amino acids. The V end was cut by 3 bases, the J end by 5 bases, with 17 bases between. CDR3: CSASHGTALNEQYF. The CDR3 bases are TGCAGTGCTAGTCACGGGACGGCTTTAAACGAGCAGTACTTC.

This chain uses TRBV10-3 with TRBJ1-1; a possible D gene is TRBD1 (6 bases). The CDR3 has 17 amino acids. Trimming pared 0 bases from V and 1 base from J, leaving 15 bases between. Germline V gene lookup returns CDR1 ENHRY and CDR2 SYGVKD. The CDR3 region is CAISESKGGGGNTEAFF. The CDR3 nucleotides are TGTGCCATCAGTGAGTCGAAGGGAGGGGGTGGGAACACTGAAGCTTTCTTT.

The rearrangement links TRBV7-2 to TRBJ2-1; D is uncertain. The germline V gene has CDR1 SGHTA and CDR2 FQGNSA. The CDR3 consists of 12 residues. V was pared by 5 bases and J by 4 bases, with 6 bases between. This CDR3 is CASSHQYNEQFF. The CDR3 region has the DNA TGTGCCAGCAGCCACCAATACAATGAGCAGTTCTTC.

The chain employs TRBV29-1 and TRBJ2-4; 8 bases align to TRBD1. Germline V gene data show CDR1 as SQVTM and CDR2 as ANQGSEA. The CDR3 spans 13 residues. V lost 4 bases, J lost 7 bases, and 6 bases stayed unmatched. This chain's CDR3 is CSVGWAGGNIQYF. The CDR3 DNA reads TGCAGCGTTGGATGGGCAGGGGGCAACATTCAGTACTTC.

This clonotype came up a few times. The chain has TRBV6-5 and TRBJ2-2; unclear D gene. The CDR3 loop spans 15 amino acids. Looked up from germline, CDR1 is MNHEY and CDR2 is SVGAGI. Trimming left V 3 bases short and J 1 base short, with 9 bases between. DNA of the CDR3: TGTGCCAGCAGTTATTCCGGAGAGAACACCGGGGAGCTGTTTTTT. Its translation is CASSYSGENTGELFF.

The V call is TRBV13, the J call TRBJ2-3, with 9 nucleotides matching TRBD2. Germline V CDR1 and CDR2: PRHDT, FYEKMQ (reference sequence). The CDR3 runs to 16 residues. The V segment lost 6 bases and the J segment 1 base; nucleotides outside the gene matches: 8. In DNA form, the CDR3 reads TGTGCCAGCAGTCTGGGCTCTAGCGGGGGCACAGATACGCAGTATTTT. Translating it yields CASSLGSSGGTDTQYF.

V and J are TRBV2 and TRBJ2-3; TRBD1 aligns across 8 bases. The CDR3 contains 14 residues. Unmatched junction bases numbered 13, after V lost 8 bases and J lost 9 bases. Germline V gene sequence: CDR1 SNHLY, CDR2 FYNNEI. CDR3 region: CASRGTGNAGTQYF. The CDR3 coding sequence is TGTGCCAGCCGGGGGACAGGAAACGCCGGGACGCAGTATTTT.

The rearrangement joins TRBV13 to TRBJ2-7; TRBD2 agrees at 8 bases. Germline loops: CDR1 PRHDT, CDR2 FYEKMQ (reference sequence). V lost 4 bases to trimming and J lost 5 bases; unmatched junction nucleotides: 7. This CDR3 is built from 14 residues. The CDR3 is CASSSGGVGDEQYF. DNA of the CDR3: TGTGCCAGCAGCTCCGGGGGGGTGGGGGACGAGCAGTACTTC.

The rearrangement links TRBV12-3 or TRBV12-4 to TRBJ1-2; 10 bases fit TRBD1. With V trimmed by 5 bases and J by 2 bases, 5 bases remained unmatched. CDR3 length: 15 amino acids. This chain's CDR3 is CASSTTGGTNYGYTF. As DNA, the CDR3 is TGTGCCAGCAGTACGACAGGGGGCACGAACTATGGCTACACCTTC.

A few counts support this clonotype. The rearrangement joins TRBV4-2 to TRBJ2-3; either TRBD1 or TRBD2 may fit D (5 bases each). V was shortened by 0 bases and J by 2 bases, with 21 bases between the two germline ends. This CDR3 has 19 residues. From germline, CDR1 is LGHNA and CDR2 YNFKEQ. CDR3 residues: CASSQEWGLEGSNTDTQYF. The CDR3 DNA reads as TGTGCCAGCAGCCAAGAGTGGGGGTTAGAGGGGTCAAACACAGATACGCAGTATTTT.

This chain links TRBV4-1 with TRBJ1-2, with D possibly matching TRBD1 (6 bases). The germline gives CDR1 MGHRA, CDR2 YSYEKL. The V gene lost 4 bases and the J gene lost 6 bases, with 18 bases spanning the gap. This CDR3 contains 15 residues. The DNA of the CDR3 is TGCGCCAGCAGCCTATTTGAGGCAGGGGCCAATGGCTACACCTTC. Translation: CASSLFEAGANGYTF.

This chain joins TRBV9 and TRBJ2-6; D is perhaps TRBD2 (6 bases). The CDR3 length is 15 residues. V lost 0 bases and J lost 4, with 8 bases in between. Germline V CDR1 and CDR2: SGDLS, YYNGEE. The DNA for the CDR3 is TGTGCCAGCAGCGTAGGGGGGGAAGGGGCCAACGTCCTGACTTTC. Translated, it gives CASSVGGEGANVLTF.

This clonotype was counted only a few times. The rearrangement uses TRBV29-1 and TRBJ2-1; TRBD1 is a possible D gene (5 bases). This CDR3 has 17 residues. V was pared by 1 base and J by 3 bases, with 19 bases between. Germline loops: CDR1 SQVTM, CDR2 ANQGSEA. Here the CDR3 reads CSVEAPTSTDHYNEQFF. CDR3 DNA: TGCAGCGTTGAAGCCCCAACGTCGACAGACCACTACAATGAGCAGTTCTTC.

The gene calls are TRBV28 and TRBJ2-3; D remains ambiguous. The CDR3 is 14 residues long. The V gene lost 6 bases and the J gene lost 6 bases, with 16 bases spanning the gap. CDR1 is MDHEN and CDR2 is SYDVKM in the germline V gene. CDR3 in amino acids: CASRNPSPWDTQYF. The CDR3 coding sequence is TGTGCCAGCAGGAACCCCAGCCCCTGGGATACGCAGTATTTT.

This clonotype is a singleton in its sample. The CDR3 nucleotides read TGTGCCAGCAGTGACGAAGCGGGGGGGCCCTATGAGCAGTTCTTC. Protein: CASSDEAGGPYEQFF. The gene calls are TRBV6-4 and TRBJ2-1; TRBD2 agrees at 10 bases. The CDR3 extends over 15 amino acids. Trimming at V came to 2 bases and at J to 8 bases, leaving 6 bases not matched to a gene. Per germline, CDR1 MRHNA and CDR2 SNTAGT.

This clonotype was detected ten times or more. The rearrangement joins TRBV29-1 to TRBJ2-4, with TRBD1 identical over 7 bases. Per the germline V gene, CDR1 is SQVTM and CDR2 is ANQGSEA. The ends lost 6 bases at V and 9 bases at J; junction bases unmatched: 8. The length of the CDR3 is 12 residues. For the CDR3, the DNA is TGCAGCGTAGAGAAGACAGGGAGCATTCAGTACTTC. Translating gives CSVEKTGSIQYF. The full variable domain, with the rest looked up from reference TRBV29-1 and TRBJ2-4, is SAVISQKPSRDICQRGTSLTIQCQVDSQVTMMFWYRQQPGQSLTLIATANQGSEATYESGFVIDKFPISRPNLTFSTLTVSNMSPEDSSIYLCSVEKTGSIQYFGAGTRLSVL.

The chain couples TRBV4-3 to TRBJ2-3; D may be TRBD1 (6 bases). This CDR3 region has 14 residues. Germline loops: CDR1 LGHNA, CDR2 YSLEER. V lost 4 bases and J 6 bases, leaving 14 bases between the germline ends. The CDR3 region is CASSPRKGVDTQYF. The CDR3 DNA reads TGCGCCAGCAGCCCCAGGAAGGGGGTCGATACGCAGTATTTT.

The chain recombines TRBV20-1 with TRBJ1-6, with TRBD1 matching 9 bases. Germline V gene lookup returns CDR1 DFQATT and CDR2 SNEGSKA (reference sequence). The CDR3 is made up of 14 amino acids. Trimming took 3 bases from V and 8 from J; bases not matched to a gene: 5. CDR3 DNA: TGCAGTGCTAGGGTGGGACAGGGTCATTCACCCCTCCACTTT. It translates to CSARVGQGHSPLHF.

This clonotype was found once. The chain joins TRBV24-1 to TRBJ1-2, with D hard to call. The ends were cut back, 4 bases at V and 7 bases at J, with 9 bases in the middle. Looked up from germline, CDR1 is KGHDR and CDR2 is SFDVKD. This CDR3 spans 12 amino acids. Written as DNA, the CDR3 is TGTGCCACCAGTGAGGGGTCGGGTGGCTACACCTTC. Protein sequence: CATSEGSGGYTF.